The present TCR beta chain was sequenced within a study of response to subunit inactivated influenza vaccine. This clonotype turned up a few times. Each CDR3 protein gets one entry after TCRdb re-called the RT-PCR reads with MiXCR. The profile shows roughly 540,000 distinct CDR3 sequences, approximately 22% of them singletons. Germline V gene data show CDR1 as SGHRS and CDR2 as YFSETQ. V was trimmed by 2 bases and J by 6 bases, leaving 14 bases between them. There are 14 residues in the CDR3. This sample was also put to use in a study of T cells expressing NK-cell markers. In that study: Making the TCR beta cDNA relied on 5'RACE template switching with UMIs.

This rearrangement joins TRBV5-1 to TRBJ1-1, with TRBD1 as a possible D gene (5 bases). Specimen: CD4+ T cells sorted from PBMCs, collected 12 days after vaccination. The sequence was collected from a man between 45 and 60 years old who received an inactivated influenza vaccine. CDR3 sequence: CASSFSQGGAEAFF. The CDR3 region has the DNA TGCGCCAGCAGCTTCAGCCAGGGAGGTGCTGAAGCTTTCTTT.